The clone carrying this T cell receptor beta chain was observed many times. Its antigen is undetermined. This specimen comes from a study of breast tumors, draining lymph nodes, adjacent tissues. Whole-study findings and limits: Data fit most tumor T cells coming from lymph node, expanding in tumor. The lymph node origin of tumor T cells was framed as consistent with a hypothesis, not demonstrated.

Germline V gene data show CDR1 as SGHTA and CDR2 as FQGTGA. The ends lost 3 bases at V and 4 bases at J; junction bases unmatched: 7. This CDR3 spans 16 amino acids. Using its own MiXCR run on the multiplex PCR reads, TCRdb lists one record per CDR3 protein. The sample includes some 130,000 distinct CDR3 sequences, 21% of them seen just once. Breast cancer patients provided tissue from their axillary draining lymph nodes. The origin of this receptor is a female donor with breast cancer. Some clones in this sample may be carry-over from other donors' samples. Sequencing was done on a sample of axillary lymph node tissue. The chain recombines TRBV7-3 with TRBJ2-2, with 8 bases matching TRBD1. CDR3 sequence: CASSFTGGLGTGELFF. The CDR3 DNA follows: TGTGCCAGCAGCTTCACAGGGGGTTTAGGCACCGGGGAGCTGTTTTTT.